A single sample gave rise to the 32 T cell receptor beta chains below, sequenced in a study of T cell responses to AZD1222 COVID-19 vaccine. Assay used: immunoSEQ multiplex PCR; TCRdb lists only in-frame clones, some missing. The sample lists roughly 190,000 clones, roughly nine tenths occurring once. Sequences were derived from peripheral blood, sampled 28 days after the second dose of the MenACWY control vaccine. The receptor source for this set is an adult who received the MenACWY meningococcal vaccine as a control.

The chain joins TRBV27 to TRBJ1-1; D uncertain. The V gene's germline CDR1 is MNHEY and CDR2 SMNVEV (reference sequence). The CDR3 sequence is 13 residues long. The germline V and J ends were trimmed by 4 bases and 1 base, with 7 bases remaining between them. CDR3 in DNA: TGTGCCAGCAGTTACGAGGGGAACACTGAAGCTTTCTTT. As protein: CASSYEGNTEAFF.

The count of this clone is one. The chain is built from TRBV19 and TRBJ1-2, with TRBD1 as a possible D gene (5 bases). The ends were cut back, 4 bases at V and 4 bases at J, with 16 bases in the middle. The CDR3 is 15 residues long. Germline V gives CDR1 LNHDA, CDR2 SQIVND (reference sequence). CDR3 coding DNA: TGTGCCAGTAGTAAGGGCCGAGCGGGGGGCTATGGCTACACCTTC. It yields the protein CASSKGRAGGYGYTF.

The chain uses TRBV24-1 and TRBJ2-7, with 8 bases fitting TRBD1. Unmatched junction bases numbered 9, after V lost 3 bases and J lost 3 bases. Germline lookup yields CDR1 KGHDR and CDR2 SFDVKD. The CDR3 is 16 amino acids. CDR3 DNA: TGTGCCACCAGTGATCCCTCAAAAGACAGGGGCTACGAGCAGTACTTC. It codes for CATSDPSKDRGYEQYF.

The rearrangement uses TRBV7-2 and TRBJ2-2; D gene unclear. Germline V gives CDR1 SGHTA, CDR2 FQGNSA. CDR3 size: 14 residues. Trimming pared 4 bases from V and 1 base from J, leaving 7 bases between. The CDR3 nucleotides read TGTGCCAGCAGCTCGCACTTGAACACCGGGGAGCTGTTTTTT. This translates into CASSSHLNTGELFF.

V is TRBV13 and J is TRBJ1-4; no definite D call. Per germline, CDR1 PRHDT and CDR2 FYEKMQ (reference sequence). This CDR3 spans 14 amino acids. V gave up 0 bases and J gave up 8 bases, with 10 bases separating them. The CDR3 DNA reads TGTGCCAGCAGCTTAGGCGACCGCGGGGAAAAACTGTTTTTT. Its protein is CASSLGDRGEKLFF.

The chain carries TRBV7-9 and TRBJ2-7; the D is unclear. The CDR3 is made up of 15 amino acids. Per germline, CDR1 SEHNR and CDR2 FQNEAQ (reference sequence). Trimming took 4 bases from V and 0 from J, leaving 13 bases between them. The CDR3 spells CASSSTRLDSYEQYF. CDR3 in DNA: TGTGCCAGCAGCTCGACAAGGCTAGACTCCTACGAGCAGTACTTC. The entire variable domain, with the rest obtained from reference TRBV7-9 and TRBJ2-7, is as follows: DTGVSQNPRHKITKRGQNVTFRCDPISEHNRLYWYRQTLGQGPEFLTYFQNEAQLEKSRLLSDRFSAERPKGSFSTLEIQRTEQGDSAMYLCASSSTRLDSYEQYFGPGTRLTVT.

The gene calls are TRBV5-8 and TRBJ1-4, with D unclear. Germline-derived CDR1 and CDR2 are SGHTS and YDEGEE. The CDR3 consists of 13 residues. The CDR3: CAGKGWVREKLFF. The CDR3 DNA follows: TGTGCGGGCAAGGGCTGGGTAAGGGAAAAACTGTTTTTT.

The chain is built from TRBV3-1 (or the pseudogene TRBV3-2) and TRBJ1-1; D not certain. V lost 5 bases and J lost 0, with 7 bases in between. Germline V gene data show CDR1 as LGHDT and CDR2 as YNNKEL (reference sequence). There are 13 residues in the CDR3. Written as DNA, the CDR3 is TGTGCCAGCAGCTTCTCCATGAACACTGAAGCTTTCTTT. This encodes CASSFSMNTEAFF.

The rearrangement uses TRBV5-8 and TRBJ1-1; no definite D call. Germline V gene data show CDR1 as SGHTS and CDR2 as YDEGEE. The CDR3 has 14 amino acids. Trimming cost V 4 bases and J 1 base, with 11 bases left between them. This CDR3 is CASSPDPRNTEAFF. In DNA, the CDR3 is TGTGCCAGCAGCCCAGACCCCAGGAACACTGAAGCTTTCTTT.

V usage is TRBV3-1 (or the pseudogene TRBV3-2) and J usage is TRBJ2-3, with 13 bases that match TRBD2. Per germline, CDR1 LGHDT and CDR2 YNNKEL (reference sequence). The CDR3 sequence is 16 residues long. The J segment lost 2 bases and the V segment lost 5 bases, leaving 4 bases of the junction unmatched. The CDR3 loop is CASSRLAGGLTDTQYF. In nucleotides, the CDR3 is TGTGCCAGCAGCAGACTAGCGGGAGGCCTCACAGATACGCAGTATTTT.

This clone is a singleton in its sample. The rearrangement links TRBV7-2 to TRBJ1-6, with D possibly being TRBD1 (6 bases). The V and J ends lost 7 bases and 10 bases respectively, with 17 bases between them. The germline gives CDR1 SGHTA, CDR2 FQGNSA. This CDR3 is built from 14 residues. The CDR3 protein is CASTVPGHSSPLHF. DNA for the CDR3: TGTGCCAGCACCGTCCCGGGACATTCCTCACCCCTCCACTTT.

V is TRBV27 and J is TRBJ1-5; D is perhaps TRBD1 (5 bases). The germline CDR1 and CDR2 sequences are MNHEY and SMNVEV (reference sequence). There are 13 residues in the CDR3. The germline V and J ends were trimmed by 6 bases and 3 bases, with 9 bases remaining between them. The CDR3 bases are TGTGCCAGCAGCCAGGGATACAATCAGCCCCAGCATTTT. Its translation is CASSQGYNQPQHF.

V is TRBV4-3 and J is TRBJ1-6, with a tentative D call TRBD1 (5 bases). The length of the CDR3 is 16 residues. The ends were cut back, 6 bases at V and 10 bases at J, with 22 bases in the middle. Germline CDR1 and CDR2: LGHNA and YSLEER. The CDR3 coding sequence is TGCGCCAGCAGGGGAGCAGGGAAGGGGAGTGGCTCACCCCTCCACTTT. Translation: CASRGAGKGSGSPLHF.

The chain is built from TRBV27 and TRBJ2-7; D is uncertain. Deletions cut 8 bases from V and 4 bases from J, with 18 bases between. From germline, CDR1 is MNHEY and CDR2 SMNVEV (reference sequence). The CDR3 extends over 14 amino acids. The CDR3 coding sequence is TGTGCCAGCGGAAAGCCGGGTATAACGTACGAGCAGTACTTC. Protein product: CASGKPGITYEQYF.

This chain links TRBV10-2 with TRBJ2-3; 8 bases align to TRBD2. Germline CDR1 reads WSHSY; CDR2 reads SAAADI. The CDR3 length is 18 residues. After removal of 4 bases from V and 5 bases from J, the junction contained 17 bases not matched to a gene. The chain's CDR3 is CASSVSGRSGSDVDTQYF. CDR3 in DNA: TGCGCCAGCAGTGTTTCGGGACGCAGCGGGAGTGATGTAGATACGCAGTATTTT.

Written as DNA, the CDR3 is TGCAGCGTTGCACCGGGCCGCACTGAAGCTTTCTTT. It yields the protein CSVAPGRTEAFF. This rearrangement joins TRBV29-1 to TRBJ1-1; no reliable D call. The CDR3 is made up of 12 amino acids. Trimming pared 4 bases from V and 4 bases from J, leaving 10 bases between. Looked up from germline, CDR1 is SQVTM and CDR2 is ANQGSEA.

This clone appeared once. The rearrangement links TRBV18 to TRBJ1-1; TRBD1 matches at 7 bases. CDR3 length: 15 amino acids. The germline gives CDR1 KGHSH, CDR2 LQKENI. With V trimmed by 2 bases and J by 7 bases, 10 bases remained unmatched. This CDR3 is CASSPFITRDSEAFF. CDR3 nucleotide sequence: TGTGCCAGCTCACCATTTATTACCCGGGACAGTGAAGCTTTCTTT.

This CDR3 reads CASLSLVSGRANSPLHF. DNA of the CDR3: TGTGCCAGCTTAAGTCTAGTCTCCGGCAGGGCGAATTCACCCCTCCACTTT. This chain joins TRBV27 and TRBJ1-6, with TRBD1 as a possible D gene (5 bases). V was cut by 8 bases and J by 7 bases, with 24 bases left in between. The CDR3 has 17 amino acids. Per germline, CDR1 MNHEY and CDR2 SMNVEV (reference sequence).

The genes are TRBV30 and TRBJ2-1; the D gene is possibly TRBD2 (6 bases). The germline CDR1 and CDR2 sequences are GTSNPN and SVGIG (reference sequence). CDR3 length equals 15 residues. Trimming cost V 0 bases and J 7 bases, with 16 bases left between them. The CDR3 DNA is TGTGCCTGGAGTGTACGGGGGATTATGGGGAATGAGCAGTTCTTC. This translates into CAWSVRGIMGNEQFF.

The chain is built from TRBV4-2 and TRBJ2-1, with 7 bases lining up with TRBD2. The CDR3 length is 16 residues. Germline CDR1 LGHNA, CDR2 YNFKEQ. V shed 1 base, J shed 7 bases, and the junction held 10 bases outside the gene matches. In DNA form, the CDR3 reads TGTGCCAGCAGCCAAGTTTGGACTAGAAGCACGAATGAGCAGTTCTTC. It yields the protein CASSQVWTRSTNEQFF.

The table lists this clone with a count of one. The CDR3 is CASNLGQGGTQYF. The CDR3 nucleotides are TGTGCCAGCAACCTGGGACAGGGAGGGACCCAGTACTTC. V is TRBV12-3 or TRBV12-4 and J is TRBJ2-5; 9 bases are a match to TRBD1. There are 13 residues in the CDR3. Trimming at V came to 7 bases and at J to 7 bases, leaving 7 bases not matched to a gene.

The chain links TRBV5-6 to TRBJ2-2, with 8 bases lining up with TRBD2. CDR1 is SGHDT, CDR2 YYEEEE, per germline. V shed 0 bases and J 7 bases; nucleotides not matched to a gene: 11. This CDR3 spans 17 amino acids. The CDR3 DNA is TGTGCCAGCAGCTTGGTGGCGGGAGGTTACCTATACGGGGAGCTGTTTTTT. Translation gives CASSLVAGGYLYGELFF.

The chain employs TRBV18 and TRBJ2-7; D is perhaps TRBD1 (6 bases). CDR3 length: 14 amino acids. Germline V gives CDR1 KGHSH, CDR2 LQKENI. V lost 4 bases to trimming and J lost 0 bases, with 10 bases between them. The CDR3 loop reads CASSLQGSSYEQYF. DNA of the CDR3: TGTGCCAGCTCACTTCAGGGGAGCTCCTACGAGCAGTACTTC. Full variable domain (outside the CDR3, taken from reference TRBV18 and TRBJ2-7): NAGVMQNPRHLVRRRGQEARLRCSPMKGHSHVYWYRQLPEEGLKFMVYLQKENIIDESGMPKERFSAEFPKEGPSILRIQQVVRGDSAAYFCASSLQGSSYEQYFGPGTRLTVT.

On this clone: Other DNA sequences within the sample encode an identical CDR3. This rearrangement joins TRBV30 to TRBJ1-5; 8 positions agree with TRBD1. Germline trimming cut 3 bases from V and 4 bases from J; bases unmatched to any gene: 2. This CDR3 comprises 13 residues. CDR1 is GTSNPN and CDR2 is SVGIG in the germline V gene (reference sequence). This CDR3 is CAWSGQGNQPQHF. The CDR3 DNA is TGTGCCTGGAGCGGACAGGGAAATCAGCCCCAGCATTTT. Variable domain in full (rest from reference TRBV30 and TRBJ1-5): SQTIHQWPATLVQPVGSPLSLECTVEGTSNPNLYWYRQAAGRGLQLLFYSVGIGQISSEVPQNLSASRPQDRQFILSSKKLLLSDSGFYLCAWSGQGNQPQHFGDGTRLSIL.

This chain connects TRBV19 to TRBJ2-5; D ambiguous. CDR3 length: 12 amino acids. Looked up from germline, CDR1 is LNHDA and CDR2 is SQIVND (reference sequence). The V end lost 3 bases, the J end lost 5 bases, and 7 bases lay between the germline ends. The CDR3: CASSMSRETQYF. In DNA form, the CDR3 reads TGTGCCAGTAGTATGAGCCGGGAGACCCAGTACTTC.

The gene calls are TRBV9 and TRBJ2-7; D call uncertain. The CDR3 has 13 amino acids. V was trimmed by 0 bases and J by 6 bases, leaving 10 bases between them. Germline loops: CDR1 SGDLS, CDR2 YYNGEE. Here the CDR3 reads CASSVDGLGEQYF. The CDR3 DNA reads TGTGCCAGCAGCGTAGATGGTCTGGGCGAGCAGTACTTC.

This chain connects TRBV27 to TRBJ2-1; TRBD2 matches at 14 bases. V gave up 6 bases and J gave up 7 bases; unmatched junction bases: 5. The CDR3 spans 15 residues. Germline CDR1 and CDR2: MNHEY and SMNVEV (reference sequence). The CDR3 loop is CASSPGTSGRNEQFF. Written as DNA, the CDR3 is TGTGCCAGCAGCCCCGGGACTAGCGGGAGAAATGAGCAGTTCTTC.

This clone was found once. The J gene is TRBJ2-7, the V gene TRBV18; 10 nucleotides line up with TRBD1. The CDR3 runs to 14 residues. Germline trimming cut 10 bases from V and 0 bases from J; bases unmatched to any gene: 6. Germline lookup yields CDR1 KGHSH and CDR2 LQKENI. The CDR3 region has the DNA TGTGCCACCCAAGGGGACAGGGGCTCCTACGAGCAGTACTTC. It specifies CATQGDRGSYEQYF.

This rearrangement joins TRBV24-1 to TRBJ2-1; TRBD1 might be the D (6 bases). The CDR3 runs 14 residues. Germline V gene lookup returns CDR1 KGHDR and CDR2 SFDVKD. Trimming removed 3 bases from V and 10 bases from J, with 15 bases in between. The CDR3 sequence: CATSDPGARREQFF. CDR3 sequence (DNA): TGTGCCACCAGTGATCCAGGGGCCAGGCGGGAGCAGTTCTTC.

This chain uses TRBV28 with TRBJ1-5; unclear D gene. V dropped 5 bases and J dropped 3 bases, with 2 bases sitting between them. The CDR3 is made up of 11 amino acids. Per the germline V gene, CDR1 is MDHEN and CDR2 is SYDVKM. The CDR3 sequence: CASSHNQPQHF. In nucleotides, the CDR3 is TGTGCCAGCAGTCACAATCAGCCCCAGCATTTT.

The V gene is TRBV28, the J gene TRBJ1-2, with 11 bases lining up with TRBD1. Looked up from germline, CDR1 is MDHEN and CDR2 is SYDVKM. With V trimmed by 6 bases and J by 2 bases, 5 bases remained unmatched. The CDR3 consists of 15 residues. The CDR3 DNA is TGTGCCAGCAGAGAGGACAGGGGGCGGAACTATGGCTACACCTTC. Translation gives CASREDRGRNYGYTF.

The chain is built from TRBV7-3 and TRBJ2-1; D might be TRBD1 or TRBD2, each matching 5 bases. V was shortened by 5 bases and J by 4 bases, with 12 bases between the two germline ends. Germline lookup yields CDR1 SGHTA and CDR2 FQGTGA. The length of the CDR3 is 14 residues. The CDR3 spells CASSQSGGYNEQFF. The CDR3 region has the DNA TGTGCCAGCAGCCAGAGTGGGGGATACAATGAGCAGTTCTTC.